Following are 9 T cell receptor beta chains from one sample sequenced in a study of blood T cell repertoires in COVID-19. Data came from immunoSEQ multiplex PCR; TCRdb stores just in-frame clones and leaves some out. The sample holds about 400,000 clones; roughly 85% are singletons and the top ten take 1.4%. The sequenced sample consisted of peripheral blood. The receptors here all came from a young woman with active or convalescent COVID-19.

The chain is built from TRBV7-9 and TRBJ2-7, with D perhaps matching TRBD2 (5 bases). Germline-derived CDR1 and CDR2 are SEHNR and FQNEAQ (reference sequence). The CDR3 spans 13 residues. Trimming removed 2 bases at V and 3 bases at J, with 8 bases between. The CDR3 nucleotides read TGTGCCAGCAGCTTAATAGGGAGCTACGAGCAGTACTTC. Translated, it gives CASSLIGSYEQYF.

The V and J genes are TRBV6-1 and TRBJ1-5, with D uncertain. V was trimmed by 2 bases and J by 3 bases, leaving 14 bases between them. Germline V gives CDR1 MNHNS, CDR2 SASEGT. The CDR3 contains 16 residues. The chain's CDR3 is CASSEPVDGDNQPQHF. Written as DNA, the CDR3 is TGTGCCAGCAGTGAACCTGTCGACGGAGACAATCAGCCCCAGCATTTT.

The V call is TRBV19, the J call TRBJ1-1; 8 nucleotides agree with TRBD1. The CDR3 contains 13 residues. Germline V gene data show CDR1 as LNHDA and CDR2 as SQIVND (reference sequence). J lost 4 bases, V lost 5 bases, and 3 bases had no gene match. The CDR3 nucleotides are TGTGCCAGTAGTCGACAGGGGAGCACTGAAGCTTTCTTT. Translated, it gives CASSRQGSTEAFF.

The chain has TRBV11-1 and TRBJ2-7; TRBD1 agrees at 9 bases. CDR3 length equals 15 residues. Germline trimming cut 5 bases from V and 2 bases from J; bases unmatched to any gene: 7. Germline CDR1 SGHAT, CDR2 FQDESV (reference sequence). CDR3: CASSPTGGETYEQYF. The CDR3 DNA reads TGTGCCAGCAGCCCGACAGGGGGTGAGACCTACGAGCAGTACTTC.

J is TRBJ2-3 and V is TRBV12-3 or TRBV12-4, with D maybe TRBD1 (5 bases). The CDR3 is 13 residues long. V gave up 7 bases and J gave up 3 bases, with 11 bases separating them. The CDR3 DNA follows: TGTGCCAGCATAGGGGTCTTGACAGATACGCAGTATTTT. As protein: CASIGVLTDTQYF.

J is TRBJ1-2 and V is TRBV5-1; D remains unclear. The V and J ends lost 2 bases and 4 bases respectively, with 12 bases between them. This CDR3 is 14 amino acids long. The germline CDR1 and CDR2 sequences are SGHRS and YFSETQ. As DNA, the CDR3 is TGCGCCAGCAGCTTCGAACCTTACACCTATGGCTACACCTTC. It codes for CASSFEPYTYGYTF.

The rearrangement joins TRBV1 to TRBJ1-1; the table's D call, TRBD1, has no DNA check behind it. TRBV1 is an annotated pseudogene. The CDR3 length is 12 residues. For the CDR3, the DNA is TGCACCAGCAGCCAAGGACAGGGACGAGCTTTCTTT. Its translation: CTSSQGQGRAFF.

The chain employs TRBV7-9 and TRBJ2-7; TRBD1 matches 10 bases. The trim removed 3 bases at V and 3 bases at J, leaving 8 bases unmatched. The germline V gene encodes CDR1 SEHNR and CDR2 FQNEAQ (reference sequence). CDR3 size: 16 residues. CDR3 region: CASSFPDRGLDYEQYF. As DNA, the CDR3 is TGTGCCAGCAGCTTCCCGGACAGGGGGTTAGACTACGAGCAGTACTTC.

The chain links TRBV5-1 to TRBJ1-1, with a tentative D call TRBD1 (5 bases). The V gene's germline CDR1 is SGHRS and CDR2 YFSETQ. The CDR3 covers 15 residues. The V and J ends lost 4 bases and 2 bases respectively, with 15 bases between them. DNA of the CDR3: TGCGCCAGCAGCCGGGAGGGCAGGGCTAACACTGAAGCTTTCTTT. Translating gives CASSREGRANTEAFF.